One and the same sample provided the 23 T cell receptor beta chains below, sequenced in a study of T cell responses to AZD1222 COVID-19 vaccine. TCRdb keeps only in-frame clones here, not all; method: immunoSEQ multiplex PCR. The sample has hundreds of thousands of clones; 90% to 95% are singletons. The specimen was peripheral blood, collected 28 days after the second AZD1222 dose. All receptors come from an adult who received the AZD1222 COVID-19 vaccine.

The chain uses TRBV6-6 and TRBJ2-1; D unclear. CDR1 is MNHNY, CDR2 SVGAGI, per germline (reference sequence). V was shortened by 0 bases and J by 8 bases, with 11 bases between the two germline ends. CDR3 length: 14 residues. The CDR3 sequence is CASSYSPGGYEQFF. The CDR3 coding sequence is TGTGCCAGCAGTTACTCCCCTGGCGGCTATGAGCAGTTCTTC.

This clone appeared a single time. This sequence joins TRBV3-1 (or the pseudogene TRBV3-2) and TRBJ1-2, with D unresolved. CDR1 LGHDT and CDR2 YNNKEL come from the germline V gene (reference sequence). This CDR3 is built from 15 residues. The V end was cut by 0 bases, the J end by 4 bases, with 12 bases between. This CDR3 reads CASSQDYRPTYGYTF. The CDR3 region has the DNA TGTGCCAGCAGCCAAGACTACCGACCTACCTATGGCTACACCTTC.

The chain uses TRBV6-2 or TRBV6-3 and TRBJ2-7, with 7 bases that match TRBD1. The trim removed 3 bases at V and 2 bases at J, leaving 10 bases unmatched. This CDR3 region has 16 residues. CDR1 and CDR2 from the germline V gene are MNHEY and SVGEGT. The CDR3: CASSYSLRQGPYEQYF. The CDR3 region has the DNA TGTGCCAGCAGTTATAGTCTCCGACAGGGACCCTACGAGCAGTACTTC.

This sequence joins TRBV5-4 and TRBJ2-2; the D gene is possibly TRBD1 (5 bases). Trimming took 4 bases from V and 1 from J, leaving 11 bases between them. Germline loops: CDR1 SGHNT, CDR2 YYREEE (reference sequence). CDR3 length: 15 amino acids. CDR3 nucleotides: TGTGCCAGCAGCACCGGACAAAAGAACACCGGGGAGCTGTTTTTT. It translates to CASSTGQKNTGELFF.

The chain's CDR3 is CASLAGGESQETQYF. CDR3 DNA sequence: TGTGCCAGCTTAGCAGGGGGGGAGTCCCAAGAGACCCAGTACTTC. The chain joins TRBV5-4 to TRBJ2-5; either TRBD1 or TRBD2 may fit D (7 bases each). The germline V gene encodes CDR1 SGHNT and CDR2 YYREEE (reference sequence). The CDR3 totals 15 residues. The V gene lost 7 bases and the J gene lost 1 base, with 17 bases spanning the gap. Looking up the rest from reference TRBV5-4 and TRBJ2-5 gives the full variable domain: ETGVTQSPTHLIKTRGQQVTLRCSSQSGHNTVSWYQQALGQGPQFIFQYYREEENGRGNFPPRFSGLQFPNYSSELNVNALELDDSALYLCASLAGGESQETQYFGPGTRLLVL.

CDR3 sequence reads: CASIPGTVSYEQYF. The CDR3 DNA is TGTGCCAGCATACCCGGGACGGTCTCCTACGAGCAGTACTTC. J is TRBJ2-7 and V is TRBV2, with D perhaps TRBD1 or TRBD2 (5 bases each). Trimming stripped 7 bases from V and 0 bases from J, with 13 bases between. The CDR3 is made up of 14 amino acids. CDR1 SNHLY and CDR2 FYNNEI come from the germline V gene.

This clone was counted once. The chain has TRBV19 and TRBJ2-6; unclear D gene. Germline CDR1 LNHDA, CDR2 SQIVND (reference sequence). V was shortened by 7 bases and J by 3 bases, with 7 bases between the two germline ends. The CDR3 runs to 13 residues. CDR3 in amino acids: CASTLNGANVLTF. The CDR3 coding sequence is TGTGCCAGTACGTTGAATGGGGCCAACGTCCTGACTTTC.

This sequence joins TRBV27 and TRBJ2-7; tentative D call: TRBD2 (7 bases). The germline gives CDR1 MNHEY, CDR2 SMNVEV (reference sequence). V was trimmed by 6 bases and J by 1 base, leaving 19 bases between them. The CDR3 consists of 16 residues. The DNA for the CDR3 is TGTGCCAGCAGCCCCGGGGAGGGGGAGCTATCCTACGAGCAGTACTTC. Translation gives CASSPGEGELSYEQYF.

J is TRBJ1-6 and V is TRBV10-2; TRBD1 matches 8 bases. The CDR3 loop spans 18 amino acids. V lost 3 bases to trimming and J lost 0 bases; unmatched junction nucleotides: 7. The germline V gene encodes CDR1 WSHSY and CDR2 SAAADI. This CDR3 is CASSDRGRLSSYNSPLHF. The CDR3, as DNA: TGCGCCAGCAGTGACAGGGGGCGACTCAGCTCCTATAATTCACCCCTCCACTTT.

The table lists this clone with a count of one. J is TRBJ1-4 and V is TRBV5-1; no clear D gene. This CDR3 is 14 amino acids long. Germline V gene lookup returns CDR1 SGHRS and CDR2 YFSETQ. V was pared by 5 bases and J by 4 bases, with 12 bases between. The CDR3 bases are TGCGCCAGCAGGCCCGGGGTCGGTAATGAAAAACTGTTTTTT. This gives the protein CASRPGVGNEKLFF.

The genes are TRBV9 and TRBJ1-1; weak D call: TRBD1 (6 bases). The CDR3 totals 14 residues. Germline CDR1 is SGDLS and CDR2 is YYNGEE. Trimming shortened V by 0 bases and J by 5 bases, and 11 bases separated the two germline ends. The CDR3 DNA follows: TGTGCCAGCAGCGTAGCACAGGGAGGGACTGAAGCTTTCTTT. It specifies CASSVAQGGTEAFF.

The V and J genes are TRBV5-4 and TRBJ1-6; 9 bases match TRBD1. J lost 10 bases, V lost 7 bases, and 15 bases had no gene match. This CDR3 is built from 16 residues. Germline V gene data show CDR1 as SGHNT and CDR2 as YYREEE (reference sequence). The CDR3 reads CASSLQGAPQGSPLHF. DNA of the CDR3: TGTGCCAGCTCCCTACAGGGGGCGCCTCAGGGCTCACCCCTCCACTTT.

This clone came up a few times. The chain links TRBV19 to TRBJ2-7, with 7 nucleotides matching TRBD1. Per germline, CDR1 LNHDA and CDR2 SQIVND (reference sequence). This CDR3 is built from 15 residues. V was pared by 5 bases and J by 1 base, with 8 bases of the junction left unmatched. As DNA, the CDR3 is TGTGCCAGTAGTCCCGGGACAGCCCTTTCCTACGAGCAGTACTTC. This sequence encodes CASSPGTALSYEQYF. Full variable domain (rest looked up from reference TRBV19 and TRBJ2-7): DGGITQSPKYLFRKEGQNVTLSCEQNLNHDAMYWYRQDPGQGLRLIYYSQIVNDFQKGDIAEGYSVSREKKESFPLTVTSAQKNPTAFYLCASSPGTALSYEQYFGPGTRLTVT.

This clone has more than one count but fewer than ten. The CDR3 is CASSIGGGSNQPQHF. CDR3 in DNA: TGTGCCAGTAGTATAGGGGGGGGGAGCAATCAGCCCCAGCATTTT. The chain has TRBV19 and TRBJ1-5; perhaps TRBD1 as D (5 bases). This CDR3 spans 15 amino acids. The germline V and J ends were trimmed by 1 base and 1 base, with 8 bases remaining between them. Germline lookup yields CDR1 LNHDA and CDR2 SQIVND (reference sequence).

CDR3 in amino acids: CASSLNLGRVEAFF. The CDR3 DNA reads TGTGCCAGCAGTTTAAATTTGGGGCGCGTTGAAGCTTTCTTT. V gene TRBV27 combines with J gene TRBJ1-1; D is possibly TRBD1 (5 bases). The CDR3 loop spans 14 amino acids. V was pared by 2 bases and J by 7 bases, with 14 bases between. Germline CDR1 and CDR2: MNHEY and SMNVEV (reference sequence).

This sequence joins TRBV7-6 and TRBJ1-5, with D possibly matching TRBD1 (6 bases). The germline V gene has CDR1 SGHVS and CDR2 FNYEAQ. V lost 5 bases and J lost 7, with 18 bases in between. The CDR3 is 15 residues long. CDR3 loop: CASSPYVGGGQPQHF. The CDR3 nucleotides are TGTGCCAGCAGCCCATACGTGGGGGGCGGGCAGCCCCAGCATTTT.

This clone came up once. The rearrangement joins TRBV24-1 to TRBJ1-1; D not certain. There are 9 residues in the CDR3. Trimming shortened V by 12 bases and J by 7 bases, and 8 bases separated the two germline ends. Germline V gives CDR1 KGHDR, CDR2 SFDVKD. CDR3 sequence: CASLHEAFF. Here the CDR3 DNA reads TGTGCCTCGCTACATGAAGCTTTCTTT.

This clone was found a few times. The CDR3 is CASSERQGANSPLHF. Here the CDR3 DNA reads TGTGCCAGCAGTGAACGACAGGGGGCAAATTCACCCCTCCACTTT. The rearrangement links TRBV2 to TRBJ1-6, with 10 bases fitting TRBD1. This CDR3 is built from 15 residues. V shed 2 bases and J 7 bases; nucleotides not matched to a gene: 2. Germline V gene lookup returns CDR1 SNHLY and CDR2 FYNNEI. The full variable domain, rest sourced from reference TRBV2 and TRBJ1-6, is EPEVTQTPSHQVTQMGQEVILRCVPISNHLYFYWYRQILGQKVEFLVSFYNNEISEKSEIFDDQFSVERPDGSNFTLKIRSTKLEDSAMYFCASSERQGANSPLHFGNGTRLTVT.

The chain uses TRBV2 and TRBJ2-7; unclear D gene. Deletions cut 6 bases from V and 11 bases from J, with 20 bases between. This CDR3 is built from 13 residues. Germline CDR1 and CDR2: SNHLY and FYNNEI. The CDR3 sequence: CASRLPSARMEYF. As DNA, the CDR3 is TGTGCCAGCAGGTTGCCCAGCGCTCGGATGGAGTACTTC.

CDR3 sequence (DNA): TGTGCCAGTGACGGTAGCTCTGGAAACACCATATATTTT. This encodes CASDGSSGNTIYF. The chain employs TRBV19 and TRBJ1-3; D remains unclear. Germline V gene lookup returns CDR1 LNHDA and CDR2 SQIVND (reference sequence). The length of the CDR3 is 13 residues. Between the trimmed V and J ends, which lost 8 bases and 0 bases, there was a span of 8 bases.

This rearrangement joins TRBV12-3 or TRBV12-4 to TRBJ1-1, with D perhaps TRBD1 (5 bases). V was pared by 4 bases and J by 6 bases, with 12 bases between. CDR3 length equals 13 residues. The CDR3 DNA sequence: TGTGCCAGCAGTTCCGGGGGGGTCCCTGAAGCTTTCTTT. This translates into CASSSGGVPEAFF.

This clone was recorded only once. The chain employs TRBV9 and TRBJ2-3, with a weak D call TRBD2 (5 bases). Germline V CDR1 and CDR2: SGDLS, YYNGEE. This CDR3 spans 15 amino acids. The V gene lost 2 bases and the J gene lost 0 bases, with 10 bases spanning the gap. The CDR3 DNA reads as TGTGCCAGCAGCGTGAGGGCAACTAGCACAGATACGCAGTATTTT. It yields the protein CASSVRATSTDTQYF. Using reference TRBV9 and TRBJ2-3 for the parts outside the CDR3, the full variable domain is DSGVTQTPKHLITATGQRVTLRCSPRSGDLSVYWYQQSLDQGLQFLIQYYNGEERAKGNILERFSAQQFPDLHSELNLSSLELGDSALYFCASSVRATSTDTQYFGPGTRLTVL.

This clone was recorded only once. This sequence joins TRBV19 and TRBJ2-1; D is possibly TRBD2 (5 bases). Trimming removed 5 bases from V and 1 base from J, with 12 bases in between. CDR1 LNHDA and CDR2 SQIVND come from the germline V gene (reference sequence). The CDR3 runs to 15 residues. The CDR3: CASSGQDWSYNEQFF. In nucleotides, the CDR3 is TGTGCCAGTAGTGGGCAGGACTGGTCCTACAATGAGCAGTTCTTC. The entire variable domain, with the rest obtained from reference TRBV19 and TRBJ2-1, is as follows: DGGITQSPKYLFRKEGQNVTLSCEQNLNHDAMYWYRQDPGQGLRLIYYSQIVNDFQKGDIAEGYSVSREKKESFPLTVTSAQKNPTAFYLCASSGQDWSYNEQFFGPGTRLTVL.